Shown below are 22 T cell receptor beta chains from a single sample sequenced in a study of blood T cells in healthy people across ages. Then a second PCR, running roughly 7 to 11 cycles, was carried out with a sample-barcoded 5' primer and a J-beta primer mix. TCRdb re-analysed the 5' RACE reads in MiXCR, keeping a single row per CDR3 protein. The sample includes 1.8 million or so distinct CDR3 sequences, around 40% of them seen just once. The specimen was blood. Receptors originate from a human donor in good health.

The rearrangement links TRBV15 to TRBJ2-7; 14 bases line up with TRBD2. The CDR3 spans 19 residues. The V gene's germline CDR1 is LNHNV and CDR2 YYDKDF (reference sequence). V was clipped by 1 base and J by 5 bases; unmatched bases: 13. The CDR3 bases are TGTGCCACCAGCAGAGGACTAGCGGGGGGGCTCTCGCGTGTCCACGAGCAGTACTTC. It specifies CATSRGLAGGLSRVHEQYF.

The J gene is TRBJ1-2, the V gene TRBV4-3; no clear D. The germline V gene has CDR1 LGHNA and CDR2 YSLEER. V was shortened by 1 base and J by 4 bases, with 13 bases between the two germline ends. CDR3 size: 15 residues. The CDR3 here is CASSQVGGRVYGYTF. The CDR3 nucleotides read TGCGCCAGCAGCCAAGTAGGCGGTAGGGTCTATGGCTACACCTTC.

The chain combines TRBV7-3 with TRBJ1-2; a possible D gene is TRBD1 (5 bases). This CDR3 region has 15 residues. The V end lost 5 bases, the J end lost 4 bases, and 17 bases lay between the germline ends. Per germline, CDR1 SGHTA and CDR2 FQGTGA. This chain's CDR3 is CASSPHNSGPYGYTF. As DNA, the CDR3 is TGTGCCAGCAGCCCCCATAATTCAGGGCCCTATGGCTACACCTTC.

The rearrangement joins TRBV19 to TRBJ2-4; 7 bases are shared with TRBD1. The J segment lost 0 bases and the V segment lost 5 bases, leaving 7 bases of the junction unmatched. CDR3 size: 16 residues. Germline V gene sequence: CDR1 LNHDA, CDR2 SQIVND (reference sequence). DNA of the CDR3: TGTGCCAGTAGTCTCCGGGACAGATTAGCCAAAAACATTCAGTACTTC. It yields the protein CASSLRDRLAKNIQYF.

This clonotype turned up a few times. The chain employs TRBV7-2 and TRBJ2-4; 8 bases fit TRBD1. The DNA end is a closer match to TRBJ2-7, so the J assignment may be wrong. The CDR3 has 14 amino acids. CDR1 and CDR2 from the germline V gene are SGHTA and FQGNSA. The CDR3: CASSLETGANEQYF. The CDR3 bases are TGTGCCAGCAGCTTAGAGACAGGGGCCAACGAGCAGTACTTC.

The CDR3 DNA is TGCAGCGTTCAGGGGGGTCCGGATACGCAGTATTTT. Residues: CSVQGGPDTQYF. The chain joins TRBV29-1 to TRBJ2-3; D is possibly TRBD1 (7 bases). Trimming took off 5 bases at V and 6 bases at J, with 12 bases between the two ends. The CDR3 contains 12 residues. Per germline, CDR1 SQVTM and CDR2 ANQGSEA.

This clonotype has just a few counts. This sequence joins TRBV28 and TRBJ1-2; the D gene is possibly TRBD1 (6 bases). Germline V gives CDR1 MDHEN, CDR2 SYDVKM. Trimming removed 6 bases at V and 2 bases at J, with 13 bases between. This CDR3 spans 14 amino acids. In DNA, the CDR3 is TGTGCCAGCAGCACCCCAGGACAGAACTATGGCTACACCTTC. This translates into CASSTPGQNYGYTF.

V usage is TRBV15 and J usage is TRBJ2-1; perhaps TRBD1 as D (5 bases). Trimming shortened V by 6 bases and J by 7 bases, and 13 bases separated the two germline ends. The CDR3 totals 13 residues. Germline assignment: CDR1 LNHNV and CDR2 YYDKDF (reference sequence). The CDR3, as DNA: TGTGCCACCAGACAAAGGGGCCGGAATGAGCAGTTCTTC. Translation: CATRQRGRNEQFF.

This rearrangement joins TRBV9 to TRBJ1-6; TRBD1 agrees at 9 bases. The junction had 6 bases not matched to a gene; V was cut back by 2 bases and J by 0 bases. This CDR3 is 18 amino acids long. Germline lookup yields CDR1 SGDLS and CDR2 YYNGEE. This chain's CDR3 is CASSVGTGTSSYNSPLHF. The CDR3 bases are TGTGCCAGCAGCGTGGGGACAGGGACTAGCTCCTATAATTCACCCCTCCACTTT. Full variable domain (remainder filled in from reference TRBV9 and TRBJ1-6): DSGVTQTPKHLITATGQRVTLRCSPRSGDLSVYWYQQSLDQGLQFLIQYYNGEERAKGNILERFSAQQFPDLHSELNLSSLELGDSALYFCASSVGTGTSSYNSPLHFGNGTRLTVT.

This clonotype turned up a few times. J is TRBJ2-6 and V is TRBV6-2 or TRBV6-3; D perhaps matches TRBD1 (6 bases). The CDR3 length is 16 residues. CDR1 is MNHEY, CDR2 SVGEGT, per germline. Deletions cut 7 bases from V and 0 bases from J, with 13 bases between. The CDR3 DNA reads as TGTGCCAGCATCAGTGACAGGTCCTCTGGGGCCAACGTCCTGACTTTC. Protein: CASISDRSSGANVLTF.

This clonotype has at least ten counts. V gene TRBV6-6 combines with J gene TRBJ2-7; possibly TRBD1 for D (6 bases). CDR3 length: 12 residues. The V gene lost 6 bases and the J gene lost 3 bases, with 9 bases spanning the gap. Germline loops: CDR1 MNHNY, CDR2 SVGAGI (reference sequence). CDR3 sequence: CASRKQGYEQYF. The CDR3 DNA reads as TGTGCCAGCAGGAAACAGGGCTACGAGCAGTACTTC.

The chain uses TRBV10-3 and TRBJ2-5; maybe TRBD2 (5 bases). The assigned J gene may be wrong: the sequence end matches TRBJ2-1 better. The CDR3 is 13 amino acids. The germline CDR1 and CDR2 sequences are ENHRY and SYGVKD. The DNA for the CDR3 is TGTGCCACCTCTGAGGGCAGTAGAGAGACCCAGTTCTTC. Residues: CATSEGSRETQFF.

The sample holds a few counts of this clonotype. The gene calls are TRBV5-1 and TRBJ2-6; maybe TRBD1 (5 bases). CDR3 length: 17 amino acids. V gave up 5 bases and J gave up 0 bases, with 15 bases separating them. Germline V gives CDR1 SGHRS, CDR2 YFSETQ. CDR3 region: CASRRDSSHSGANVLTF. The CDR3 nucleotides read TGCGCCAGCAGACGAGACAGCTCACACTCTGGGGCCAACGTCCTGACTTTC.

As for this clonotype: The germline gene is not matched at one end of the junction; a read error may be the cause. The V gene is TRBV10-3, the J gene TRBJ2-7, with a weak D call TRBD1 (5 bases). CDR1 is ENHRY, CDR2 SYGVKD, per germline. The CDR3 runs to 14 residues. The CDR3 region has the DNA TGTGCCACCAGTAACAAGGTGGACACCTACGAGCAGTACTTC. It yields the protein CATSNKVDTYEQYF.

The chain employs TRBV20-1 and TRBJ2-1; TRBD2 aligns across 11 bases. This CDR3 is 17 amino acids long. Per germline, CDR1 DFQATT and CDR2 SNEGSKA (reference sequence). V shed 1 base, J shed 5 bases, and the junction held 10 bases outside the gene matches. The CDR3: CSARALRLAGGHNEQFF. The DNA for the CDR3 is TGCAGTGCTAGAGCCCTAAGGCTAGCGGGGGGACACAATGAGCAGTTCTTC.

This clonotype was counted only a few times. The rearrangement uses TRBV9 and TRBJ2-4; 8 positions agree with TRBD1. The assigned J gene may be wrong: the sequence end matches TRBJ2-7 better. Germline lookup yields CDR1 SGDLS and CDR2 YYNGEE. This CDR3 has 21 amino acids. The CDR3 region has the DNA TGTGCCAGCAGCGTAGTCCCTTGGGGAAGGACAGGGATCCGGACGATTTACGAGCAGTACTTC. Its protein product is CASSVVPWGRTGIRTIYEQYF.

This clonotype has just a few counts. The chain uses TRBV6-1 and TRBJ2-3; D is possibly TRBD1 (6 bases). V dropped 8 bases and J dropped 0 bases, with 15 bases sitting between them. The V gene's germline CDR1 is MNHNS and CDR2 SASEGT. CDR3 length: 15 amino acids. The CDR3 coding sequence is TGTGCCAGCCGTAGGACGGGACAAAGCACAGATACGCAGTATTTT. As protein: CASRRTGQSTDTQYF.

V and J are TRBV11-2 and TRBJ1-6; 7 nucleotides match TRBD1. This CDR3 is built from 16 residues. The germline V gene encodes CDR1 SGHAT and CDR2 FQNNGV. The trim removed 3 bases at V and 6 bases at J, leaving 8 bases unmatched. The DNA of the CDR3 is TGTGCCAGCAGCTTCCGACAGGGCCGGTTTAATTCACCCCTCCACTTT. It translates to CASSFRQGRFNSPLHF.

This sequence joins TRBV16 and TRBJ1-2; the D gene is possibly TRBD1 (6 bases). Germline V gene lookup returns CDR1 KGHSY and CDR2 FQNENV. The CDR3 spans 14 residues. V lost 2 bases and J lost 7, with 14 bases in between. CDR3 sequence (DNA): TGTGCCAGCAGCCAAAACCGGGACAAAGGTGGCTACACCTTC. Amino acids: CASSQNRDKGGYTF. Together with reference TRBV16 and TRBJ1-2, the CDR3 gives the full variable domain: GEEVAQTPKHLVRGEGQKAKLYCAPIKGHSYVFWYQQVLKNEFKFLISFQNENVFDETGMPKERFSAKCLPNSPCSLEIQATKLEDSAVYFCASSQNRDKGGYTFGSGTRLTVV.

This clonotype was counted at least ten times. The chain carries TRBV11-2 and TRBJ1-2; no clear D. CDR3 length equals 13 residues. V was shortened by 5 bases and J by 0 bases, with 7 bases between the two germline ends. The V gene's germline CDR1 is SGHAT and CDR2 FQNNGV. DNA of the CDR3: TGTGCCAGCAGCCCCGATACTAACTATGGCTACACCTTC. Its protein product is CASSPDTNYGYTF.

This chain connects TRBV25-1 to TRBJ2-5; 7 bases agree with TRBD2. The CDR3 is made up of 17 amino acids. Germline lookup yields CDR1 MGHDK and CDR2 SYGVNS. The V gene end was trimmed by 1 base and the J gene end by 1 base; junction bases not matched to a gene: 9. CDR3 loop: CASSELPGDYFQETQYF. The CDR3 bases are TGTGCCAGCAGTGAATTACCCGGGGACTACTTCCAAGAGACCCAGTACTTC. Together with reference TRBV25-1 and TRBJ2-5, the CDR3 gives the full variable domain: EADIYQTPRYLVIGTGKKITLECSQTMGHDKMYWYQQDPGMELHLIHYSYGVNSTEKGDLSSESTVSRIRTEHFPLTLESARPSHTSQYLCASSELPGDYFQETQYFGPGTRLLVL.

This clonotype came up a few times. The genes are TRBV7-2 and TRBJ2-3; no reliable D call. This CDR3 spans 14 amino acids. The germline V and J ends were trimmed by 0 bases and 6 bases, with 10 bases remaining between them. Germline lookup yields CDR1 SGHTA and CDR2 FQGNSA. CDR3 sequence (DNA): TGTGCCAGCAGCTTAGCGATTAGCAGGGATACGCAGTATTTT. Amino acids: CASSLAISRDTQYF. The full variable domain, in which reference TRBV7-2 and TRBJ2-3 provide the parts outside the CDR3, is GAGVSQSPSNKVTEKGKDVELRCDPISGHTALYWYRQSLGQGLEFLIYFQGNSAPDKSGLPSDRFSAERTGGSVSTLTIQRTQQEDSAVYLCASSLAISRDTQYFGPGTRLTVL.